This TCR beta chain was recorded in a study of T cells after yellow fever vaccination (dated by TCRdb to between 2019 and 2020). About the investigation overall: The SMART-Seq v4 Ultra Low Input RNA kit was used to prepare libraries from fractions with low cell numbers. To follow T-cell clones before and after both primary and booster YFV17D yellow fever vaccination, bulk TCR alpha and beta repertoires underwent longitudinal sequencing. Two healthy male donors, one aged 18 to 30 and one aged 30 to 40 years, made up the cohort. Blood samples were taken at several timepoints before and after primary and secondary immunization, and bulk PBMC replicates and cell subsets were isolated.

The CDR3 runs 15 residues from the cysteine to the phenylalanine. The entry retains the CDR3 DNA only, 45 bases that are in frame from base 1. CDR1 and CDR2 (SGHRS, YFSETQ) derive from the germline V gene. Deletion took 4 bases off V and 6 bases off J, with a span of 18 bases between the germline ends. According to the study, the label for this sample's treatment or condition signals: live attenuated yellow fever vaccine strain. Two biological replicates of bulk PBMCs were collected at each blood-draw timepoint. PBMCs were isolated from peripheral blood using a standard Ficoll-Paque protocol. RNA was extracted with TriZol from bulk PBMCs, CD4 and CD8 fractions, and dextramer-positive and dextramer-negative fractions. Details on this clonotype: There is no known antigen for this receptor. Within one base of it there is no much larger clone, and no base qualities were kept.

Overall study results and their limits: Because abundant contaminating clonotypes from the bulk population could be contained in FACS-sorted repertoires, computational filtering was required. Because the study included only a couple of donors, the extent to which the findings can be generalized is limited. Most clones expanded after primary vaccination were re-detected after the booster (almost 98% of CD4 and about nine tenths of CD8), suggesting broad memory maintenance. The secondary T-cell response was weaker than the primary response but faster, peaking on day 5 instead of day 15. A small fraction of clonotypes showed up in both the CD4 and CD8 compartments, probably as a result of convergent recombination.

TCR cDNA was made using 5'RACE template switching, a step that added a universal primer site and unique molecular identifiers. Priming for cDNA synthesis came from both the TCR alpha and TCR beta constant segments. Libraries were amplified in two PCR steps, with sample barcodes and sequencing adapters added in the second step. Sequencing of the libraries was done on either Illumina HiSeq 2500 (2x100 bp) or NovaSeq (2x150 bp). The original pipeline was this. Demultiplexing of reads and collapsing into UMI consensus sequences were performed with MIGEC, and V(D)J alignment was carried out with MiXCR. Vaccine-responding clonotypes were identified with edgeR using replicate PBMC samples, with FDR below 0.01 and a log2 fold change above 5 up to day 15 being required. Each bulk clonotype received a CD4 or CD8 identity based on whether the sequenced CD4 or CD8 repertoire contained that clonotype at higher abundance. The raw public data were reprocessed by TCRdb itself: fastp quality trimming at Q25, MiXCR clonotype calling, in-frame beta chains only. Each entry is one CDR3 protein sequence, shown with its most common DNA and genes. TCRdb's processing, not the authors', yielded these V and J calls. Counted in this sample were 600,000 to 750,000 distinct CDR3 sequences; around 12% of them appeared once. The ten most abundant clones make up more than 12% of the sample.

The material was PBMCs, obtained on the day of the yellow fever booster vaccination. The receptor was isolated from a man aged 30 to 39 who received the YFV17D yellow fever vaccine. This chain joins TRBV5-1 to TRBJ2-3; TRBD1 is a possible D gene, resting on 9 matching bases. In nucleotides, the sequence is TGCGCCAGCAGCCTCGGACAGGGGACTAGGGATACGCAGTATTTT. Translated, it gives CASSLGQGTRDTQYF.